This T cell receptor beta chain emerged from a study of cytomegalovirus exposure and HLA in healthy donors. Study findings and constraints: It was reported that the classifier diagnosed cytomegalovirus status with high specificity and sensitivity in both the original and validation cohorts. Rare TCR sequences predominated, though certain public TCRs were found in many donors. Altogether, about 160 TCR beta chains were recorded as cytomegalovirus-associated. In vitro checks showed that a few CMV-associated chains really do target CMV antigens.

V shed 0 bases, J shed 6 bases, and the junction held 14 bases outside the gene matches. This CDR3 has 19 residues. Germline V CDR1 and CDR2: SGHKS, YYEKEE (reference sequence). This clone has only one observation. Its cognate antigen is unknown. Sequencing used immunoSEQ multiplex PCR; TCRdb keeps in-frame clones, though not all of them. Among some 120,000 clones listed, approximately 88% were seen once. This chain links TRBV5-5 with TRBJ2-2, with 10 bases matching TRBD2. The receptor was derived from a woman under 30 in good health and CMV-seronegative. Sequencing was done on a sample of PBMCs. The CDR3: CASSLVFRLAGPFSGELFF. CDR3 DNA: TGTGCCAGCAGCTTGGTGTTTCGACTAGCGGGCCCCTTCTCCGGGGAGCTGTTTTTT.